One T cell receptor (beta chain) is described in this entry. This sample is drawn from a study of blood T cell repertoires in COVID-19. About the research overall: Samples taken during acute and convalescent COVID-19 were collected in the United States, Italy and Spain. Nucleic acid was either cDNA or gDNA, and it came from T cells, B-cell-depleted T cells, or PBMCs.

CDR3 size: 19 residues. The V gene end was trimmed by 4 bases and the J gene end by 0 bases; junction bases not matched to a gene: 6. Germline-derived CDR1 and CDR2 are SGHTA and FQGTGA. Source study methods: Amplification from reference gene primers served as the basis for estimated nucleated cell counts. Repertoires were generated with immunoSEQ multiplex PCR, while TCRdb's copy carries only in-frame clones and drops some. For V, J and clone size, that table is used; D and trimming come from the DNA. The sample contains approximately 65,000 clones, around 80% of which appear only once. Material: peripheral blood. This receptor was identified in a man in his fifties or sixties with acute or convalescent COVID-19. The chain links TRBV7-3 to TRBJ2-6, with 13 bases matching TRBD2. The CDR3, as DNA: TGTGCCAGCAGCTCCCGGGGACTAGCGGGATACTCTGGGGCCAACGTCCTGACTTTC. This translates into CASSSRGLAGYSGANVLTF.